The 27 T cell receptor beta chains below all came from one sample that was sequenced in a study of cytomegalovirus exposure and HLA in healthy donors. 13 Jbeta primers and 60 Vbeta primers were used for the PCR. Assay used: immunoSEQ multiplex PCR; TCRdb lists only in-frame clones, some missing. The table has 220,000 or so clones, 82% seen once. Specimen: PBMCs. The receptors here all came from a woman aged 40-49 years in good health and CMV-seronegative.

V gene TRBV29-1 combines with J gene TRBJ1-1; D gene uncertain. Germline V gives CDR1 SQVTM, CDR2 ANQGSEA. The CDR3 has 12 residues. V was clipped by 5 bases and J by 7 bases, with 14 bases between them. CDR3 amino acids: CSVLTKVNEAFF. The DNA of the CDR3 is TGCAGCGTTCTGACAAAGGTCAATGAAGCTTTCTTT. Based on the CDR3 plus reference TRBV29-1 and TRBJ1-1, the full variable domain is SAVISQKPSRDICQRGTSLTIQCQVDSQVTMMFWYRQQPGQSLTLIATANQGSEATYESGFVIDKFPISRPNLTFSTLTVSNMSPEDSSIYLCSVLTKVNEAFFGQGTRLTVV.

J is TRBJ2-2 and V is TRBV5-1, with 9 bases that match TRBD2. CDR1 is SGHRS, CDR2 YFSETQ, per germline. This CDR3 has 15 amino acids. V was pared by 6 bases and J by 1 base, with 4 bases of the junction left unmatched. The CDR3 region is CASTTSGMNTGELFF. The CDR3 DNA reads as TGCGCCAGCACGACTAGCGGCATGAACACCGGGGAGCTGTTTTTT.

The CDR3 reads CASSYSSASGRARRFF. CDR3 bases: TGTGCCAGCAGTTACTCGTCGGCTAGCGGGAGGGCCAGGCGGTTCTTC. The genes are TRBV6-5 and TRBJ2-1, with 12 bases aligning to TRBD2. V was pared by 0 bases and J by 15 bases, with 12 bases of the junction left unmatched. The germline CDR1 and CDR2 sequences are MNHEY and SVGAGI. This CDR3 is 16 amino acids long.

CDR3 coding DNA: TGTGCCAGCAGTTACGCGGGGAATGAGCAGTTCTTC. Encoded protein: CASSYAGNEQFF. The rearrangement joins TRBV6-5 to TRBJ2-1; a possible D gene is TRBD2 (6 bases). Per the germline V gene, CDR1 is MNHEY and CDR2 is SVGAGI. V gave up 2 bases and J gave up 7 bases, with 6 bases separating them. The CDR3 sequence is 12 residues long.

This rearrangement joins TRBV15 to TRBJ2-3; possibly TRBD2 for D (5 bases). Trimming took 3 bases from V and 1 from J, leaving 11 bases between them. The CDR3 has 15 residues. Germline CDR1 and CDR2: LNHNV and YYDKDF (reference sequence). The CDR3 coding sequence is TGTGCCACCAGCAGGAGTTTCGGGGGCACAGATACGCAGTATTTT. This gives the protein CATSRSFGGTDTQYF. The full variable domain, with the rest looked up from reference TRBV15 and TRBJ2-3, is DAMVIQNPRYQVTQFGKPVTLSCSQTLNHNVMYWYQQKSSQAPKLLFHYYDKDFNNEADTPDNFQSRRPNTSFCFLDIRSPGLGDTAMYLCATSRSFGGTDTQYFGPGTRLTVL.

The chain is built from TRBV7-3 and TRBJ2-1; 10 bases fit TRBD2. The germline gives CDR1 SGHTA, CDR2 FQGTGA. The CDR3 sequence is 18 residues long. The V segment lost 1 base and the J segment 4 bases; nucleotides outside the gene matches: 10. Here the CDR3 DNA reads TGTGCCAGCAGCTTAAGACCCCCCACTAGCGGGGCTTACAATGAGCAGTTCTTC. It yields the protein CASSLRPPTSGAYNEQFF.

V gene TRBV9 combines with J gene TRBJ1-1; TRBD1 aligns across 8 bases. Trimming took 3 bases from V and 4 from J; bases not matched to a gene: 5. The CDR3 consists of 14 residues. Germline CDR1 and CDR2: SGDLS and YYNGEE. CDR3 residues: CASSEQGGSTEAFF. The CDR3 DNA reads TGTGCCAGCAGCGAACAGGGGGGCAGCACTGAAGCTTTCTTT.

The V and J genes are TRBV19 and TRBJ1-5; D uncertain. V was clipped by 4 bases and J by 2 bases, with 9 bases between them. The CDR3 extends over 14 amino acids. Germline loops: CDR1 LNHDA, CDR2 SQIVND (reference sequence). The CDR3 loop reads CASSTETGNQPQHF. The DNA for the CDR3 is TGTGCCAGTAGTACCGAGACTGGCAATCAGCCCCAGCATTTT.

The chain links TRBV30 to TRBJ2-1; TRBD1 matches at 9 bases. Germline V gene sequence: CDR1 GTSNPN, CDR2 SVGIG (reference sequence). CDR3 length equals 13 residues. The trim removed 2 bases at V and 8 bases at J, leaving 4 bases unmatched. DNA of the CDR3: TGTGCCTGGAGTACGACAGGGGGATATGAGCAGTTCTTC. It is translated as CAWSTTGGYEQFF.

The chain combines TRBV30 with TRBJ1-1; no firm D call. The V gene's germline CDR1 is GTSNPN and CDR2 SVGIG (reference sequence). The CDR3 has 8 amino acids. V lost 4 bases, J lost 10 bases, and 4 bases lay in between. The CDR3 loop is CAWNRAFF. The CDR3 bases are TGTGCCTGGAATCGAGCTTTCTTT. The full variable domain, its missing parts supplied by reference TRBV30 and TRBJ1-1, is SQTIHQWPATLVQPVGSPLSLECTVEGTSNPNLYWYRQAAGRGLQLLFYSVGIGQISSEVPQNLSASRPQDRQFILSSKKLLLSDSGFYLCAWNRAFFGQGTRLTVV.

The genes are TRBV10-3 and TRBJ1-2, with D possibly matching TRBD1 (5 bases). Trimming cost V 6 bases and J 6 bases, with 17 bases left between them. Germline V gene lookup returns CDR1 ENHRY and CDR2 SYGVKD. The CDR3 has 14 residues. The CDR3 sequence: CAIRAGQGIDGYTF. In nucleotides, the CDR3 is TGTGCCATCAGGGCAGGCCAGGGTATTGATGGCTACACCTTC.

The sample holds one count of this clone. The chain's CDR3 is CASRLGGNQPQHF. Here the CDR3 DNA reads TGTGCCAGCAGACTAGGCGGCAATCAGCCCCAGCATTTT. The chain joins TRBV27 to TRBJ1-5; no clear D. The V end was cut by 6 bases, the J end by 2 bases, with 8 bases between. The CDR3 totals 13 residues. CDR1 and CDR2 from the germline V gene are MNHEY and SMNVEV (reference sequence).

This sequence joins TRBV27 and TRBJ1-5; tentatively, D is TRBD1 (6 bases). V was trimmed by 5 bases and J by 0 bases, leaving 14 bases between them. Germline lookup yields CDR1 MNHEY and CDR2 SMNVEV (reference sequence). This CDR3 has 16 residues. This CDR3 reads CASSPTGFYSNQPQHF. The DNA for the CDR3 is TGTGCCAGCAGTCCTACAGGGTTCTATAGCAATCAGCCCCAGCATTTT.

The chain is built from TRBV11-3 and TRBJ1-1, with 7 bases that match TRBD1. V was pared by 5 bases and J by 1 base, with 1 base of the junction left unmatched. This CDR3 is built from 13 residues. Germline CDR1 reads SGHNT; CDR2 reads YENEEA. CDR3 DNA sequence: TGTGCCAGCAGCCGACAGGGGAACACTGAAGCTTTCTTT. This translates into CASSRQGNTEAFF.

There are a few counts of this clone. The chain recombines TRBV10-3 with TRBJ2-4, with D perhaps TRBD1 (7 bases). This CDR3 has 13 residues. V lost 10 bases and J 2 bases, leaving 12 bases between the germline ends. Per germline, CDR1 ENHRY and CDR2 SYGVKD. The CDR3 reads CASGTETKNIQYF. In DNA, the CDR3 is TGTGCCAGCGGGACAGAGACCAAAAACATTCAGTACTTC.

V usage is TRBV12-5 and J usage is TRBJ2-1; 11 bases line up with TRBD2. V lost 0 bases to trimming and J lost 5 bases; unmatched junction nucleotides: 3. The CDR3 runs 16 residues. Per germline, CDR1 LGHNT and CDR2 FRNRAP. The CDR3 sequence: CASGLVLLAGDNEQFF. In DNA form, the CDR3 reads TGTGCTAGTGGTTTGGTATTACTAGCGGGAGACAATGAGCAGTTCTTC.

The V gene is TRBV28, the J gene TRBJ2-1; 10 bases map to TRBD2. Germline CDR1 reads MDHEN; CDR2 reads SYDVKM. CDR3 length: 19 residues. The V segment lost 5 bases and the J segment 4 bases; nucleotides outside the gene matches: 17. CDR3 nucleotide sequence: TGTGCCAGCAGTATGTCGCTAGCGGGAGAGTGGGGGGGATACAATGAGCAGTTCTTC. Its protein product is CASSMSLAGEWGGYNEQFF.

This clone was recorded once. The genes are TRBV6-1 and TRBJ2-5; 7 bases are shared with TRBD1. Germline assignment: CDR1 MNHNS and CDR2 SASEGT. This CDR3 has 13 residues. The V segment lost 5 bases and the J segment 5 bases; nucleotides outside the gene matches: 5. The CDR3 spells CASSTGQRETQYF. CDR3 nucleotides: TGTGCCAGCAGTACGGGACAGCGGGAGACCCAGTACTTC.

In its sample, this clone was seen a few times. The V gene is TRBV5-1, the J gene TRBJ1-2, with 8 positions matching TRBD1. The length of the CDR3 is 14 residues. Trimming at V came to 0 bases and at J to 4 bases, leaving 2 bases not matched to a gene. Germline V gives CDR1 SGHRS, CDR2 YFSETQ. The CDR3 DNA reads TGCGCCAGCAGCTTGGAACAGGGGGTCTATGGCTACACCTTC. Translated, it gives CASSLEQGVYGYTF.

V usage is TRBV6-5 and J usage is TRBJ2-3; 7 bases line up with TRBD1. This CDR3 is built from 15 residues. The ends lost 8 bases at V and 5 bases at J; junction bases unmatched: 13. Germline V gene data show CDR1 as MNHEY and CDR2 as SVGAGI. CDR3 nucleotides: TGTGCCAGCCAGTTCACAGGGGCTGGTGGAGATACGCAGTATTTT. It translates to CASQFTGAGGDTQYF.

This sequence joins TRBV20-1 and TRBJ1-1, with TRBD1 as a possible D gene (5 bases). The ends were cut back, 3 bases at V and 4 bases at J, with 6 bases in the middle. The CDR3 loop spans 11 amino acids. The germline CDR1 and CDR2 sequences are DFQATT and SNEGSKA (reference sequence). The CDR3 sequence: CSARGPTEAFF. CDR3 nucleotide sequence: TGCAGTGCTAGGGGGCCCACTGAAGCTTTCTTT.

V and J are TRBV19 and TRBJ2-7; D uncertain. This CDR3 has 14 amino acids. Deletions cut 3 bases from V and 0 bases from J, with 9 bases between. CDR1 LNHDA and CDR2 SQIVND come from the germline V gene (reference sequence). The CDR3 bases are TGTGCCAGTAGTATGGGCAGGAACTCCTACGAGCAGTACTTC. Translating it yields CASSMGRNSYEQYF. The full variable domain, in which reference TRBV19 and TRBJ2-7 provide the parts outside the CDR3, is DGGITQSPKYLFRKEGQNVTLSCEQNLNHDAMYWYRQDPGQGLRLIYYSQIVNDFQKGDIAEGYSVSREKKESFPLTVTSAQKNPTAFYLCASSMGRNSYEQYFGPGTRLTVT.

The rearrangement joins TRBV25-1 to TRBJ1-4; D is perhaps TRBD1 (5 bases). The CDR3 has 15 amino acids. The germline gives CDR1 MGHDK, CDR2 SYGVNS. The germline V and J ends were trimmed by 3 bases and 8 bases, with 16 bases remaining between them. DNA of the CDR3: TGTGCCAGCAGTGACTCAACAGGAGGGCGGGAAAAACTGTTTTTT. Its translation is CASSDSTGGREKLFF.

The genes are TRBV10-3 and TRBJ1-5, with TRBD1 as a possible D gene (6 bases). The CDR3 runs to 15 residues. The germline gives CDR1 ENHRY, CDR2 SYGVKD. V lost 6 bases and J 3 bases, leaving 15 bases between the germline ends. The CDR3 DNA is TGTGCCATCAGCGGGGCAGGGGAGTACAATCAGCCCCAGCATTTT. This gives the protein CAISGAGEYNQPQHF.

This clone came up a few times. The chain carries TRBV7-2 and TRBJ2-7; 10 bases are shared with TRBD2. The CDR3 is 15 residues long. In germline, CDR1 is SGHTA, CDR2 FQGNSA. The J segment lost 3 bases and the V segment lost 0 bases, leaving 2 bases of the junction unmatched. The CDR3 spells CASSLASSGSYEQYF. The CDR3 bases are TGTGCCAGCAGCTTAGCGTCTAGCGGGAGCTACGAGCAGTACTTC.

The chain links TRBV5-1 to TRBJ2-3; TRBD1 matches at 9 bases. The V gene's germline CDR1 is SGHRS and CDR2 YFSETQ. The V and J ends lost 3 bases and 6 bases, in that order; junction bases with no gene match: 14. The CDR3 has 17 residues. CDR3 in amino acids: CASSSQPGQGLGDTQYF. The CDR3 DNA reads as TGCGCCAGCAGCTCACAGCCGGGACAGGGTTTGGGGGATACGCAGTATTTT.

The V gene is TRBV5-8, the J gene TRBJ2-3; TRBD1 is a possible D gene (6 bases). Germline CDR1 is SGHTS and CDR2 is YDEGEE. The CDR3 runs 17 residues. The V end lost 0 bases, the J end lost 2 bases, and 16 bases lay between the germline ends. CDR3 sequence: CASSLEGARGYTDTQYF. CDR3 sequence (DNA): TGTGCCAGCAGCTTGGAGGGCGCCAGGGGCTACACAGATACGCAGTATTTT. The variable domain in full, completed from reference TRBV5-8 and TRBJ2-3, reads EAGVTQSPTHLIKTRGQQATLRCSPISGHTSVYWYQQALGLGLQFLLWYDEGEERNRGNFPPRFSGRQFPNYSSELNVNALELEDSALYLCASSLEGARGYTDTQYFGPGTRLTVL.